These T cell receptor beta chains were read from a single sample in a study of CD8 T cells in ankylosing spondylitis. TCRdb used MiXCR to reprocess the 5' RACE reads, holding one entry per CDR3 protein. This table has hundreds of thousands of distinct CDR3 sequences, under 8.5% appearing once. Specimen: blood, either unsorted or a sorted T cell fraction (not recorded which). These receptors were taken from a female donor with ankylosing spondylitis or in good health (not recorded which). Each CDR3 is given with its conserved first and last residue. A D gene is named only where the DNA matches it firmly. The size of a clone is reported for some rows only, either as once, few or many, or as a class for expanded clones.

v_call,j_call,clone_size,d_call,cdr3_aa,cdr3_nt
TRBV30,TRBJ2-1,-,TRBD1,CAWSTFQGARDRTLSYNEQFF,TGTGCCTGGAGTACCTTCCAGGGGGCCCGGGACAGGACGCTCTCCTACAATGAGCAGTTCTTC
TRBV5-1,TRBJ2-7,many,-,CASRRGAGTVYEQYF,TGCGCCAGCAGAAGAGGGGCGGGAACTGTGTACGAGCAGTACTTC
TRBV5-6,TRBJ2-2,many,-,CASSLYGGGTGELFF,TGTGCCAGCAGCTTGTATGGGGGTGGCACCGGGGAGCTGTTTTTT
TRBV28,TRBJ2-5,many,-,CASSFGGAGGETQYF,TGTGCCAGCAGTTTCGGCGGAGCCGGGGGAGAGACCCAGTACTTC
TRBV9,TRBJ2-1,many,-,CASSVGETWGYNEQFF,TGTGCCAGCAGCGTAGGAGAAACCTGGGGCTACAATGAGCAGTTCTTC
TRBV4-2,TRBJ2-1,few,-,CARSPGLPHEQFF,TGTGCCAGGAGCCCGGGGCTCCCCCATGAGCAGTTCTTC
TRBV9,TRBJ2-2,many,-,CASSAARNTGELFF,TGTGCCAGCAGCGCGGCTAGAAACACCGGGGAGCTGTTTTTT
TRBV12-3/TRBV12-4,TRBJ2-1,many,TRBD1,CASSSNWDRNHEQFF,TGTGCCAGCAGTTCCAACTGGGACAGGAACCATGAGCAGTTCTTC
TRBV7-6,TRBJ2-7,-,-,CASSLEDSSYEQYF,TGTGCCAGCAGCTTAGAAGACAGCTCCTACGAGCAGTACTTC
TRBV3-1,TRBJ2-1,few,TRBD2,CASSPLPTSGYYNEQFF,TGTGCCAGCAGCCCCCTCCCGACTAGCGGGTACTACAATGAGCAGTTCTTC
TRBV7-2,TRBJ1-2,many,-,CASSLARDGYGYTF,TGTGCCAGCAGCTTAGCAAGGGACGGCTATGGCTACACCTTC
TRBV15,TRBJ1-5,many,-,CATSRDPAPLSNQPQHF,TGTGCCACCAGCAGAGATCCGGCACCCCTTAGCAATCAGCCCCAGCATTTT
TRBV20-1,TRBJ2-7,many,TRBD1,CSAHDREGLYEQYF,TGCAGTGCTCATGACAGGGAAGGGCTCTACGAGCAGTACTTC
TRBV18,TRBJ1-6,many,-,CASHTGRTNSPLHF,TGTGCCAGCCATACTGGACGGACAAATTCACCCCTCCACTTT
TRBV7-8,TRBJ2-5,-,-,CASSGTRYGETQYF,TGTGCCAGCAGCGGGACCCGATATGGGGAGACCCAGTACTTC
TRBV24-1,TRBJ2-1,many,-,CATSAGNEQFF,TGTGCCACCAGTGCGGGCAATGAGCAGTTCTTC
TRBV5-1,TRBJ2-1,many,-,CASSLSGRVDEQFF,TGCGCCAGCAGCTTGTCCGGGAGAGTCGATGAGCAGTTCTTC
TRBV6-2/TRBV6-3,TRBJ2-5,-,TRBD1,CASKRDSETQYF,TGTGCCAGCAAAAGGGACAGCGAGACCCAGTACTTC
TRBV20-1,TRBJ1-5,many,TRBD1,CSASRPQGGQPQHF,TGCAGTGCTAGCCGCCCACAGGGGGGACAGCCCCAGCATTTT
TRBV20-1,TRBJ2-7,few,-,CSARGGPSGSSYEQYF,TGCAGTGCTAGAGGGGGCCCAAGCGGAAGCTCCTACGAGCAGTACTTC